This entry concerns a single TCR beta chain. Original data processing: Reference gene primer amplification gave nucleated cell count estimates. Only in-frame clones appear in the TCRdb table, and some are missing; sequencing was by immunoSEQ multiplex PCR. D and trimming were read from the DNA, whereas the V and J calls and clone size are those reported in that table. Among some 170,000 clones listed, around 85% were seen once. The data originate from a study of blood T cell repertoires in COVID-19. Overall study context: Samples representing acute and convalescent COVID-19 were sourced from the United States, Italy and Spain.

This CDR3 spans 15 amino acids. The J segment lost 0 bases and the V segment lost 4 bases, leaving 5 bases of the junction unmatched. The V gene's germline CDR1 is MGHRA and CDR2 YSYEKL. The source of this sequence is a woman aged 55 to 70 with acute or convalescent COVID-19. Specimen: peripheral blood. J is TRBJ2-7 and V is TRBV4-1, with TRBD1 matching 8 bases. The CDR3 nucleotides read TGCGCCAGCAGCCCCCGGGACAGGAGCTCCTACGAGCAGTACTTC. It translates to CASSPRDRSSYEQYF.